These 30 T cell receptor beta chains share one sample of origin, sequenced in a study of tumor-infiltrating lymphocytes in oesophageal squamous cell carcinoma. TCRdb processed the PCR reads anew with MiXCR; each CDR3 protein has one entry. The sample holds about 17,000 distinct CDR3 sequences; around 45% are singletons and the top ten take about 44%. The material sequenced was normal esophageal tissue next to the tumor. Receptors were obtained from a female donor with esophageal squamous cell carcinoma.

The chain couples TRBV6-1 to TRBJ2-3, with TRBD1 matching 10 bases. CDR3 length equals 14 residues. Germline lookup yields CDR1 MNHNS and CDR2 SASEGT. Unmatched junction bases numbered 5, after V lost 5 bases and J lost 6 bases. CDR3: CASSTDRGRDTQYF. DNA for the CDR3: TGTGCCAGCAGTACGGACAGGGGGAGGGATACGCAGTATTTT.

Judged by abundance, this clonotype is medium-sized. The V call is TRBV7-8, the J call TRBJ1-2, with D tentatively TRBD1 (5 bases). The CDR3 covers 14 residues. CDR1 and CDR2 from the germline V gene are SGHVS and FQNEAQ. With 1 base removed from V and 7 bases from J, the gap between germline ends came to 13 bases. For the CDR3, the DNA is TGTGCCAGCAGCTTAGAACCAGGGTCATCTGGCTACACCTTC. Encoded protein: CASSLEPGSSGYTF.

The V call is TRBV15, the J call TRBJ2-7; 8 nucleotides agree with TRBD2. The CDR3 covers 14 residues. Per germline, CDR1 LNHNV and CDR2 YYDKDF (reference sequence). The junction had 12 bases not matched to a gene; V was cut back by 7 bases and J by 7 bases. For the CDR3, the DNA is TGTGCCACCACTTCTCGGGGGGGAATCAATGAGCAGTACTTC. Its protein product is CATTSRGGINEQYF.

This clonotype came up a few times. The rearrangement links TRBV7-9 to TRBJ2-5; 10 bases match TRBD1. The J call may be in error: the DNA end matches TRBJ2-7 better. Germline loops: CDR1 SEHNR, CDR2 FQNEAQ (reference sequence). The CDR3 extends over 16 amino acids. The CDR3 sequence is CASNDFPGQGTYEQYF. CDR3 DNA sequence: TGTGCCAGCAACGATTTTCCGGGACAGGGGACCTACGAGCAGTACTTC.

This clonotype qualifies as medium-sized. A junction boundary mismatches the germline segment, possibly from a read error. The J gene is TRBJ2-3, the V gene TRBV11-1, with 8 bases that match TRBD2. This CDR3 is built from 14 residues. Germline V CDR1 and CDR2: SGHAT, FQDESV (reference sequence). The DNA for the CDR3 is TGTGCCAGCAGCCCCCGGACTAGCAGAGATACGCAGTATTTT. Translation: CASSPRTSRDTQYF.

Relative to its sample, this clonotype is medium-sized. The chain uses TRBV7-2 and TRBJ2-5; D gene ambiguous. Germline assignment: CDR1 SGHTA and CDR2 FQGNSA. V shed 5 bases and J shed 3 bases, with 13 bases lying between them. The CDR3 loop spans 14 amino acids. CDR3 amino acids: CASSPRLSEETQYF. The CDR3 DNA sequence: TGTGCCAGCAGCCCGAGACTTTCGGAAGAGACCCAGTACTTC.

This chain links TRBV6-1 with TRBJ2-4; D gene uncertain. With the DNA end fitting TRBJ2-7 better, the J assignment may be wrong. This CDR3 is 14 amino acids long. Germline-derived CDR1 and CDR2 are MNHNS and SASEGT. CDR3 sequence (DNA): TGTGCCAGCAGCGACCTGGGCCAGCGCTACGAGCAGTACTTC. This translates into CASSDLGQRYEQYF.

The CDR3 DNA follows: TGCGCCAGCAGCTTAGCGGGTACAGATACGCAGTATTTT. As protein: CASSLAGTDTQYF. V and J are TRBV5-1 and TRBJ2-3, with D possibly being TRBD2 (6 bases). The CDR3 loop spans 13 amino acids. Trimming shortened V by 2 bases and J by 3 bases, and 7 bases separated the two germline ends. Germline V CDR1 and CDR2: SGHRS, YFSETQ.

The sample holds one count of this clonotype. V is TRBV7-9 and J is TRBJ2-5; 7 nucleotides agree with TRBD2. The J call may not be correct, given that the DNA end is closer to TRBJ2-3. This CDR3 has 16 amino acids. Germline-derived CDR1 and CDR2 are SEHNR and FQNEAQ (reference sequence). CDR3 protein: CASSLGEGLVGDTQYF. CDR3 DNA sequence: TGTGCCAGCAGCTTGGGGGAGGGGTTGGTCGGTGATACGCAGTATTTT.

The chain couples TRBV7-6 to TRBJ2-5; D is uncertain. The DNA end is a closer match to TRBJ2-7, so the J assignment may be wrong. The CDR3 loop spans 12 amino acids. CDR1 SGHVS and CDR2 FNYEAQ come from the germline V gene. CDR3 loop: CASSRVYYEQYF. The CDR3 DNA sequence: TGTGCCAGCAGCAGAGTCTACTACGAGCAGTACTTC.

This clonotype occurred many times. The gene calls are TRBV7-3 and TRBJ2-7; TRBD1 or TRBD2 may be the D gene (5 bases each). In germline, CDR1 is SGHTA, CDR2 FQGTGA. This CDR3 region has 15 residues. V was shortened by 3 bases and J by 2 bases, with 14 bases between the two germline ends. CDR3 in DNA: TGTGCCAGCAGCTTGACCGGGACGGGAACCTACGAGCAGTACTTC. Amino acids: CASSLTGTGTYEQYF.

The chain employs TRBV12-3 or TRBV12-4 and TRBJ2-5, with TRBD1 matching 8 bases. V was pared by 5 bases and J by 5 bases, with 7 bases of the junction left unmatched. The CDR3 is 14 residues long. CDR3 bases: TGTGCCAGCAGTCGGACAGGGTTAGGCGAGACCCAGTACTTC. Translation: CASSRTGLGETQYF.

In its sample, this clonotype ranks as medium-sized. This chain connects TRBV7-9 to TRBJ2-3; 7 nucleotides line up with TRBD2. There are 13 residues in the CDR3. The V gene end was trimmed by 5 bases and the J gene end by 4 bases; junction bases not matched to a gene: 3. The germline gives CDR1 SEHNR, CDR2 FQNEAQ (reference sequence). The CDR3 is CASSPGGPDTQYF. The CDR3 region has the DNA TGTGCCAGCAGCCCGGGGGGTCCAGATACGCAGTATTTT.

Only a few counts were recorded for this clonotype. This may be a read error, as it is one base from a much larger clone. The chain carries TRBV11-3 and TRBJ2-7; 9 bases fit TRBD2. Germline trimming cut 1 base from V and 7 bases from J; bases unmatched to any gene: 8. The CDR3 has 15 amino acids. Germline V gives CDR1 SGHNT, CDR2 YENEEA. The chain's CDR3 is CASSLGTSALGEQYF. CDR3 coding DNA: TGTGCCAGCAGCTTAGGGACTAGCGCTCTAGGAGAGCAGTACTTC.

This clonotype was recorded at least ten times. The chain combines TRBV5-6 with TRBJ2-5, with TRBD1 matching 8 bases. Germline V gives CDR1 SGHDT, CDR2 YYEEEE. V dropped 0 bases and J dropped 4; count of bases not matched to a gene: 2. CDR3 length: 14 residues. The CDR3 DNA sequence: TGTGCCAGCAGCTTGGCGGACAGGGTAGAGACCCAGTACTTC. Its protein is CASSLADRVETQYF.

In this sample, this clonotype turned up a few times. The chain employs TRBV9 and TRBJ2-3; D uncertain. Deletions cut 0 bases from V and 3 bases from J, with 5 bases between. CDR3 length equals 13 residues. Germline CDR1 reads SGDLS; CDR2 reads YYNGEE. The CDR3 here is CASSVEQTDTQYF. CDR3 DNA sequence: TGTGCCAGCAGCGTAGAACAGACAGATACGCAGTATTTT. The variable domain in full, with the rest retrieved from reference TRBV9 and TRBJ2-3, is DSGVTQTPKHLITATGQRVTLRCSPRSGDLSVYWYQQSLDQGLQFLIQYYNGEERAKGNILERFSAQQFPDLHSELNLSSLELGDSALYFCASSVEQTDTQYFGPGTRLTVL.

This clonotype has ten or more counts. This chain links TRBV5-1 with TRBJ2-1; 9 bases align to TRBD2. This CDR3 contains 17 residues. Germline CDR1 is SGHRS and CDR2 is YFSETQ. V lost 0 bases and J lost 1; bases outside the gene matches: 5. In nucleotides, the CDR3 is TGCGCCAGCAGCTTGGGCGGACTAGCGAGGTCCTACAATGAGCAGTTCTTC. Translation gives CASSLGGLARSYNEQFF.

This clonotype was observed many times. V and J are TRBV2 and TRBJ2-3; TRBD1 might be the D (5 bases). V lost 7 bases to trimming and J lost 8 bases, with 16 bases between them. In germline, CDR1 is SNHLY, CDR2 FYNNEI. This CDR3 is built from 13 residues. The CDR3 here is CASNTELDSTQYF. CDR3 bases: TGTGCCAGCAATACCGAGCTTGACAGTACGCAGTATTTT.

The chain has TRBV11-2 and TRBJ2-3, with 7 bases matching TRBD1. Looked up from germline, CDR1 is SGHAT and CDR2 is FQNNGV. This CDR3 region has 12 residues. J gave up 4 bases and V 8 bases, and 3 bases lay outside the gene matches. The chain's CDR3 is CASLQGADTQYF. In nucleotides, the CDR3 is TGTGCCAGCCTCCAGGGGGCAGATACGCAGTATTTT.

This clonotype was observed a few times. The genes are TRBV10-1 and TRBJ1-1; D is undetermined. V was shortened by 5 bases and J by 2 bases, with 6 bases between the two germline ends. The CDR3 has 12 amino acids. CDR1 WNHNN and CDR2 SYGVQD come from the germline V gene (reference sequence). CDR3 DNA sequence: TGCGCCAGCAGTCGGGAAAACACTGAAGCTTTCTTT. Protein sequence: CASSRENTEAFF.

This sequence joins TRBV6-1 and TRBJ1-2, with TRBD1 identical over 10 bases. After removal of 5 bases from V and 2 bases from J, the junction contained 8 bases not matched to a gene. The CDR3 runs to 16 residues. Germline CDR1 is MNHNS and CDR2 is SASEGT. The CDR3 protein is CASSRYPGQGNYGYTF. The CDR3 DNA sequence: TGTGCCAGCAGTAGATACCCGGGACAGGGGAACTATGGCTACACCTTC.

This chain joins TRBV7-6 and TRBJ2-3; the D is unclear. CDR1 and CDR2 (germline): SGHVS, FNYEAQ. V shed 1 base and J shed 4 bases, with 12 bases lying between them. This CDR3 spans 15 amino acids. The CDR3: CASSLGWAEADTQYF. The CDR3 nucleotides are TGTGCCAGCAGCTTAGGGTGGGCGGAAGCAGATACGCAGTATTTT.

About this clonotype itself: This may be a read error, as it is one base from a much larger clone. This chain links TRBV10-3 with TRBJ2-1, with 14 bases fitting TRBD2. The J call is in doubt because the DNA end fits TRBJ2-7 better. CDR1 is ENHRY, CDR2 SYGVKD, per germline. This CDR3 region has 17 residues. CDR3: CAIRPGLAGALDNEQYF. For the CDR3, the DNA is TGTGCCATCAGACCGGGACTAGCGGGAGCCCTTGACAATGAGCAGTACTTC.

This clonotype was recorded many times. The rearrangement links TRBV6-1 to TRBJ1-1; 7 nucleotides match TRBD1. Germline V CDR1 and CDR2: MNHNS, SASEGT. The CDR3 contains 15 residues. J was trimmed by 0 bases and V by 6 bases; bases with no gene match: 7. CDR3 sequence reads: CASRQTGRMNTEAFF. The CDR3 bases are TGTGCCAGCAGGCAGACAGGGAGGATGAACACTGAAGCTTTCTTT.

The CDR3 DNA is TGTGCCAGCAGCTTAACAGGCTCTCGTGCAGAGACCCAGTACTTC. Residues: CASSLTGSRAETQYF. The rearrangement joins TRBV7-2 to TRBJ2-5, with D possibly matching TRBD1 (5 bases). This CDR3 contains 15 residues. Germline values: CDR1 SGHTA, CDR2 FQGNSA. V shed 2 bases and J shed 4 bases, with 14 bases lying between them.

This clonotype was seen only a few times. This chain uses TRBV19 with TRBJ2-5; 11 bases are shared with TRBD2. The closer fit of TRBJ2-7 to the DNA end suggests the J call may be wrong. Looked up from germline, CDR1 is LNHDA and CDR2 is SQIVND (reference sequence). This CDR3 spans 16 amino acids. CDR3 coding DNA: TGTGCCAGTAGTAAGGAACTAGCGGGAGTTGGCTACGAGCAGTACTTC. The encoded protein is CASSKELAGVGYEQYF.

The V and J genes are TRBV7-6 and TRBJ2-7, with 11 bases fitting TRBD2. The J call may be incorrect, as the DNA end agrees better with TRBJ2-1. The CDR3 runs to 18 residues. Germline V gene data show CDR1 as SGHVS and CDR2 as FNYEAQ. CDR3 coding DNA: TGTGCCAGCAGCTTAGCGCTTGCCGGGACTAGCGGCTACAATGAGCAGTTCTTC. As protein: CASSLALAGTSGYNEQFF.

This clonotype appeared a few times. This rearrangement joins TRBV5-1 to TRBJ2-2; weak D call: TRBD1 (5 bases). The germline V gene has CDR1 SGHRS and CDR2 YFSETQ. CDR3 length: 16 amino acids. V lost 0 bases to trimming and J lost 2 bases, with 11 bases between them. CDR3 protein: CASSLGQQFNTGELFF. CDR3 nucleotide sequence: TGCGCCAGCAGCTTGGGACAGCAGTTTAACACCGGGGAGCTGTTTTTT.

CDR3 sequence (DNA): TGTGCCAGCAGGAGGGACCCCACAGATACGCAGTATTTT. This translates into CASRRDPTDTQYF. The rearrangement uses TRBV6-2 or TRBV6-3 and TRBJ2-3; the D gene could be TRBD1 or TRBD2 (5 bases each). The length of the CDR3 is 13 residues. Germline values: CDR1 MNHEY, CDR2 SVGEGT. V lost 6 bases, J lost 2 bases, and 9 bases lay in between.

This clonotype was detected a few times. This may stem from a read error, because a much larger clone lies one nucleotide away. The J gene is TRBJ2-5, the V gene TRBV24-1; 8 nucleotides match TRBD2. This CDR3 comprises 17 residues. Germline assignment: CDR1 KGHDR and CDR2 SFDVKD. V was clipped by 5 bases and J by 11 bases; unmatched bases: 21. The CDR3, as DNA: TGTGCCACCAGTGCCGGAGGTGCGGGAGGCCCCTACAATGAGCAGTACTTC. Translated, it gives CATSAGGAGGPYNEQYF.